The clone carrying this TCR beta chain has only one observation. This entry comes from a study of OX40 agonist ivuxolimab in advanced cancers. Trimming pared 4 bases from V and 8 bases from J, leaving 20 bases between. The CDR3 has 15 amino acids. Germline CDR1 is SGHVS and CDR2 is FNYEAQ. Measured with immunoSEQ multiplex PCR; TCRdb has only the in-frame clones, and not every one. The sample includes 25,000 to 30,000 clones, approximately 84% of them seen just once. This sequence originates from an adult with an advanced solid tumor such as melanoma, head and neck, liver or kidney cancer. J is TRBJ1-2 and V is TRBV7-6; D perhaps matches TRBD1 (5 bases). The material was CD4+ or CD8+ T cells sorted from blood, obtained in a trial of the OX40 agonist ivuxolimab. The CDR3 coding sequence is TGTGCCAGCAGCTCAACCCGGGACGCACGGGACGGCTACACCTTC. Protein: CASSSTRDARDGYTF. Full variable domain (outside the CDR3, taken from reference TRBV7-6 and TRBJ1-2): GAGVSQSPRYKVTKRGQDVALRCDPISGHVSLYWYRQALGQGPEFLTYFNYEAQQDKSGLPNDRFSAERPEGSISTLTIQRTEQRDSAMYRCASSSTRDARDGYTFGSGTRLTVV.